Below, 32 T cell receptor beta chains from the same sample are listed, as sequenced in a study of glioma-infiltrating T cells. Using RNA template, CDR3s of TCR alpha and beta were amplified with iRepertoire arm-PCR. TCRdb redid the calling of the multiplex PCR reads with MiXCR, one entry per CDR3 protein. The profile shows 150,000 to 200,000 distinct CDR3 sequences, more than 35% of them singletons. Source material: glioma tissue, nonneoplastic brain tissue, or PBMCs (not recorded which). All receptors derive from a human donor with low-grade glioma or glioblastoma, undergoing nonglioma brain surgery, or in good health (not recorded which).

This clonotype was counted only a few times. The gene calls are TRBV7-9 and TRBJ2-7; D is tentatively TRBD1 or TRBD2 (5 bases each). CDR1 SEHNR and CDR2 FQNEAQ come from the germline V gene (reference sequence). This CDR3 has 13 residues. The V and J ends lost 5 bases and 3 bases respectively, with 11 bases between them. The CDR3 nucleotides are TGTGCCAGCAGCGGGACGCCCCTCTACGAGCAGTACTTC. As protein: CASSGTPLYEQYF.

This clonotype was seen ten or more times. The CDR3 sequence is CSVESSRNEQFF. CDR3 nucleotides: TGCAGCGTTGAGTCTAGCAGGAATGAGCAGTTCTTC. The rearrangement joins TRBV29-1 to TRBJ2-1; D is perhaps TRBD2 (5 bases). CDR1 is SQVTM, CDR2 ANQGSEA, per germline. Between the trimmed V and J ends, which lost 3 bases and 7 bases, there was a span of 10 bases. This CDR3 is built from 12 residues.

Of note for this clonotype: The conserved final phenylalanine or tryptophan is absent from the CDR3, which likely points to a read error. The DNA is omitted, as the CDR3 cannot be located on it reliably, and the CDR3 follows TCRdb's listing. This chain connects TRBV6-1 to TRBJ1-2; the table assigns TRBD1, which was not confirmed against the DNA. The CDR3 is 14 residues long, counting both termini. Germline assignment: CDR1 MNHNS and CDR2 SASEGT. The chain's CDR3 is CASSEERGQYGCTL.

About this clonotype: A read error is possible here, since a much larger clone lies one base away. The chain links TRBV6-1 to TRBJ2-5, with 8 positions matching TRBD1. Per the germline V gene, CDR1 is MNHNS and CDR2 is SASEGT. The CDR3 is 16 residues long. The trim removed 6 bases at V and 3 bases at J, leaving 12 bases unmatched. For the CDR3, the DNA is TGTGCCAGCAGGAGTACACCCGGGACAGGTGAAGAGACCCAGTACTTC. Translation: CASRSTPGTGEETQYF.

This clonotype was recorded a few times. This chain links TRBV6-4 with TRBJ2-3; TRBD2 matches 9 bases. Unmatched junction bases numbered 7, after V lost 4 bases and J lost 5 bases. This CDR3 comprises 15 residues. Germline lookup yields CDR1 MRHNA and CDR2 SNTAGT. This CDR3 is CASSVSSGRGDTQYF. DNA for the CDR3: TGTGCCAGCAGTGTTAGTAGCGGGAGAGGAGATACGCAGTATTTT.

The rearrangement uses TRBV30 and TRBJ1-1; D gene uncertain. Per the germline V gene, CDR1 is GTSNPN and CDR2 is SVGIG (reference sequence). The CDR3 has 14 residues. The V gene lost 1 base and the J gene lost 2 bases, with 11 bases spanning the gap. The CDR3 DNA sequence: TGTGCCTGGAGTGGATGGCGGATCAACACTGAAGCTTTCTTT. Its translation: CAWSGWRINTEAFF.

As concerns this clonotype: This may arise from a read error, as a much more abundant clone is one base away. This chain joins TRBV4-1 and TRBJ1-1; no clear D. Germline CDR1 and CDR2: MGHRA and YSYEKL. The CDR3 contains 13 residues. V was shortened by 3 bases and J by 7 bases, with 12 bases between the two germline ends. This CDR3 reads CASSQWVANEAFF. The CDR3 nucleotides read TGCGCCAGCAGCCAGTGGGTTGCCAATGAAGCTTTCTTT.

Many counts were recorded for this clonotype. V is TRBV24-1 and J is TRBJ2-2; D remains unclear. V was clipped by 5 bases and J by 0 bases, with 12 bases between them. From germline, CDR1 is KGHDR and CDR2 SFDVKD. CDR3 length: 16 amino acids. The CDR3 loop is CATSGWTESNTGELFF. The CDR3 nucleotides read TGTGCCACCAGTGGATGGACGGAGTCGAACACCGGGGAGCTGTTTTTT.

Of note for this clonotype: The junction differs from germline at one of its ends, possibly a read error. The chain recombines TRBV10-3 with TRBJ2-1, with 11 bases fitting TRBD2. Germline-derived CDR1 and CDR2 are ENHRY and SYGVKD. The CDR3 spans 15 residues. The CDR3 region is CAISETSGSFNERFF. In nucleotides, the CDR3 is TGTGCCATCAGTGAGACTAGCGGGAGCTTCAATGAGCGGTTCTTC.

V and J are TRBV29-1 and TRBJ2-7; D tentatively fits TRBD1 or TRBD2 (6 bases each). The CDR3 has 12 amino acids. Germline V CDR1 and CDR2: SQVTM, ANQGSEA. V dropped 0 bases and J dropped 6 bases, with 9 bases sitting between them. The chain's CDR3 is CSVEEGGSEQYF. CDR3 nucleotide sequence: TGCAGCGTTGAAGAGGGGGGCTCCGAGCAGTACTTC.

The chain combines TRBV19 with TRBJ1-1, with D unresolved. Germline V gives CDR1 LNHDA, CDR2 SQIVND (reference sequence). This CDR3 region has 14 residues. Trimming stripped 3 bases from V and 4 bases from J, with 12 bases between. The CDR3, as DNA: TGTGCCAGTAGTATTTATCAGGACGGCACTGAAGCTTTCTTT. Translation: CASSIYQDGTEAFF.

This clonotype was seen ten or more times. The chain couples TRBV28 to TRBJ2-1; the D gene is possibly TRBD1 (7 bases). The germline V gene encodes CDR1 MDHEN and CDR2 SYDVKM. The CDR3 is made up of 16 amino acids. Trimming cost V 6 bases and J 5 bases, with 20 bases left between them. The CDR3 DNA reads TGTGCCAGCAGGAACTTAGGACAGGAGGGAGACAATGAGCAGTTCTTC. Protein: CASRNLGQEGDNEQFF.

The rearrangement joins TRBV2 to TRBJ2-1, with D perhaps TRBD2 (5 bases). The CDR3 spans 12 residues. Germline V gives CDR1 SNHLY, CDR2 FYNNEI. V was pared by 8 bases and J by 7 bases, with 12 bases between. In DNA, the CDR3 is TGTGCCAGCCGGGGTAGTTTTAATGAGCAGTTCTTC. It encodes CASRGSFNEQFF.

For this clonotype: At one of its ends the junction is not consistent with the germline gene, which may arise from a read error. The V gene is TRBV15, the J gene TRBJ1-2; D is undetermined. From germline, CDR1 is LNHNV and CDR2 YYDKDF (reference sequence). This CDR3 has 15 amino acids. Here the CDR3 DNA reads TGTGCCGCCAGCAGCACGGATAGCCTTAACTATGTCTACACCTTC. Protein: CAASSTDSLNYVYTF.

At least ten counts were recorded for this clonotype. The chain employs TRBV28 and TRBJ1-1; D is perhaps TRBD1 (6 bases). This CDR3 region has 14 residues. Germline CDR1 is MDHEN and CDR2 is SYDVKM. The V end lost 2 bases, the J end lost 1 base, and 8 bases lay between the germline ends. In nucleotides, the CDR3 is TGTGCCAGCAGTTTAGGGACACCGAACACTGAAGCTTTCTTT. The encoded protein is CASSLGTPNTEAFF.

Worth noting for this clonotype: A much more abundant neighbour one base away suggests this may be a read error. The chain combines TRBV6-6 with TRBJ2-1, with 12 bases that match TRBD2. The CDR3 spans 16 residues. V shed 8 bases and J 5 bases; nucleotides not matched to a gene: 10. The V gene's germline CDR1 is MNHNY and CDR2 SVGAGI (reference sequence). The CDR3 coding sequence is TGTGCCAGCCGACTAGCGGGAGTATCGGGCCACAATGAGCAGTTCTTC. It is translated as CASRLAGVSGHNEQFF.

Notes on this clonotype: A much larger clone lies one base from this, so it may be a read error. V gene TRBV3-1 combines with J gene TRBJ1-5; unclear D gene. This CDR3 is built from 15 residues. The germline gives CDR1 LGHDT, CDR2 YNNKEL (reference sequence). CDR3 nucleotides: TGTGCCAGCAGACAAGATCGCACTAGCAATCAGCCCCAGCATTTT. It codes for CASRQDRTSNQPQHF. The complete variable domain, with remaining parts taken from reference TRBV3-1 and TRBJ1-5, reads DTAVSQTPKYLVTQMGNDKSIKCEQNLGHDTMYWYKQDSKKFLKIMFSYNNKELIINETVPNRFSPKSPDKAHLNLHINSLELGDSAVYFCASRQDRTSNQPQHFGDGTRLSIL.

V gene TRBV29-1 combines with J gene TRBJ2-7; D possibly corresponds to TRBD1 (6 bases). CDR3 length: 13 amino acids. With 6 bases removed from V and 7 bases from J, the gap between germline ends came to 19 bases. Germline CDR1 SQVTM, CDR2 ANQGSEA. This chain's CDR3 is CSVSTGYEEEQYF. The CDR3 DNA reads TGCAGCGTCTCGACAGGTTATGAGGAAGAGCAGTACTTC.

Of note for this clonotype: This could be a read error, since a much larger clone is one nucleotide away. In DNA form, the CDR3 reads TGTGCCAGCAGCACCGGGCAGAGTTTCGGCGAGCAGTACTTC. It encodes CASSTGQSFGEQYF. The chain combines TRBV10-3 with TRBJ2-7; no definite D call. Germline CDR1 ENHRY, CDR2 SYGVKD. The CDR3 is 14 residues long. Deletions cut 10 bases from V and 6 bases from J, with 22 bases between.

Notes on this clonotype: A clone one base away is much larger, so this may be a read error. The V gene is TRBV3-1, the J gene TRBJ2-7; the match to TRBD1 covers 8 bases. The CDR3 sequence is 12 residues long. CDR1 LGHDT and CDR2 YNNKEL come from the germline V gene (reference sequence). The CDR3 spells CASSQGGRGRSF. DNA of the CDR3: TGTGCCAGCAGCCAAGGGGGCAGGGGGCGGAGCTTC.

The V gene is TRBV6-2 or TRBV6-3, the J gene TRBJ2-5; 7 positions match TRBD2. J was trimmed by 5 bases and V by 7 bases; bases with no gene match: 13. This CDR3 spans 15 amino acids. Germline CDR1 reads MNHEY; CDR2 reads SVGEGT. CDR3 in DNA: TGTGCCAGCACTGACGGACTAGAGGGAGCCGAGACCCAGTACTTC. Residues: CASTDGLEGAETQYF.

The rearrangement links TRBV12-3 or TRBV12-4 to TRBJ1-1, with 7 bases fitting TRBD1. V was clipped by 4 bases and J by 0 bases; unmatched bases: 11. The CDR3 contains 17 residues. CDR3 loop: CASSSQSIGGMNTEAFF. Here the CDR3 DNA reads TGTGCCAGCAGTTCCCAGAGCATAGGGGGCATGAACACTGAAGCTTTCTTT.

The count of this clonotype is one. An end of the junction differs from the germline gene, which may be a read error. The V call is TRBV24-1, the J call TRBJ1-5, with 7 bases lining up with TRBD1. From germline, CDR1 is KGHDR and CDR2 SFDVKD. This CDR3 region has 15 residues. The CDR3: CTTSDLDRANQPQHF. The CDR3 DNA sequence: TGTACCACCAGTGACCTTGACAGGGCCAATCAGCCCCAGCATTTT.

This clonotype has at least ten counts. This sequence joins TRBV28 and TRBJ2-5; D possibly uses TRBD1 or TRBD2 (5 bases each). The V end lost 6 bases, the J end lost 6 bases, and 14 bases lay between the germline ends. Per germline, CDR1 MDHEN and CDR2 SYDVKM. CDR3 length: 13 amino acids. CDR3 DNA sequence: TGTGCCAGCAGGGGGACGGGGACCCAGACCCAGTACTTC. It yields the protein CASRGTGTQTQYF.

The rearrangement joins TRBV29-1 to TRBJ2-7; D is ambiguous. Trimming shortened V by 4 bases and J by 2 bases, and 9 bases separated the two germline ends. Germline-derived CDR1 and CDR2 are SQVTM and ANQGSEA. The CDR3 runs to 12 residues. As DNA, the CDR3 is TGCAGCGTTGTCTTAAGGACCTACGAGCAGTACTTC. Amino acid sequence: CSVVLRTYEQYF.

There are many counts of this clonotype. The chain joins TRBV20-1 to TRBJ2-2, with D uncertain. This CDR3 region has 12 residues. V dropped 3 bases and J dropped 3 bases, with 5 bases sitting between them. CDR1 and CDR2 from the germline V gene are DFQATT and SNEGSKA (reference sequence). CDR3 protein: CSASYDTGELFF. The CDR3 DNA reads TGCAGTGCTAGCTACGACACCGGGGAGCTGTTTTTT.

As to this clonotype: This may be a read error: a much more frequent sequence differs by one nucleotide. Because it lacks the conserved phenylalanine or tryptophan at the end, this CDR3 is likely a read error. The chain combines TRBV20-1 with TRBJ1-5, with TRBD1 matching 9 bases. Per the germline V gene, CDR1 is DFQATT and CDR2 is SNEGSKA (reference sequence). The junction had 2 bases not matched to a gene; V was cut back by 0 bases and J by 2 bases. The CDR3 contains 15 residues. The CDR3 spells CSARDDRGGNQPQHV. The CDR3 DNA follows: TGCAGTGCTAGAGATGACAGGGGGGGCAATCAGCCCCAGCATGTT.

The rearrangement joins TRBV29-1 to TRBJ2-7; the D gene is possibly TRBD1 (5 bases). Germline CDR1 SQVTM, CDR2 ANQGSEA. The V end was cut by 6 bases, the J end by 3 bases, with 21 bases between. The CDR3 spans 15 residues. The CDR3 loop is CSVSKETARSYEQYF. The CDR3, as DNA: TGCAGCGTCTCGAAAGAGACAGCGAGAAGCTACGAGCAGTACTTC.

V gene TRBV5-4 combines with J gene TRBJ1-1; 8 bases map to TRBD1. CDR3 length equals 15 residues. V was clipped by 0 bases and J by 4 bases; unmatched bases: 5. Germline V gives CDR1 SGHNT, CDR2 YYREEE (reference sequence). The CDR3 nucleotides are TGTGCCAGCAGCTTGGATCTCCAGGGGGCCACTGAAGCTTTCTTT. Translation gives CASSLDLQGATEAFF.

This clonotype was found many times. V gene TRBV5-1 combines with J gene TRBJ1-5, with D uncertain. Germline lookup yields CDR1 SGHRS and CDR2 YFSETQ. V lost 4 bases to trimming and J lost 3 bases, with 14 bases between them. The CDR3 consists of 15 residues. The chain's CDR3 is CASSPEVGTNQPQHF. In DNA, the CDR3 is TGCGCCAGCAGCCCGGAGGTCGGCACCAATCAGCCCCAGCATTTT.

The chain carries TRBV19 and TRBJ2-3, with D maybe TRBD2 (6 bases). CDR1 LNHDA and CDR2 SQIVND come from the germline V gene (reference sequence). This CDR3 comprises 14 residues. V was trimmed by 10 bases and J by 0 bases, leaving 14 bases between them. The DNA of the CDR3 is TGTGCCACGAGACAAGCGGGCAGCACAGATACGCAGTATTTT. This gives the protein CATRQAGSTDTQYF.

The sample holds many counts of this clonotype. The chain uses TRBV2 and TRBJ2-1; 8 bases are a match to TRBD1. Germline CDR1 SNHLY, CDR2 FYNNEI. V gave up 6 bases and J gave up 5 bases; unmatched junction bases: 6. The CDR3 is made up of 14 amino acids. The CDR3 DNA reads as TGTGCCAGCAGCTGGGACAGGAGTAACAATGAGCAGTTCTTC. It is translated as CASSWDRSNNEQFF. Complete variable domain (other parts from reference TRBV2 and TRBJ2-1): EPEVTQTPSHQVTQMGQEVILRCVPISNHLYFYWYRQILGQKVEFLVSFYNNEISEKSEIFDDQFSVERPDGSNFTLKIRSTKLEDSAMYFCASSWDRSNNEQFFGPGTRLTVL.